This TCR gamma chain is from a study of Vδ1+ human thymocytes (dated by TCRdb to the late 2010s). Regarding the research as a whole: As a data resource, the study described the mRNA-level TRG and TRD CDR3 repertoires found in highly purified Vdelta1+ thymocytes taken from young children. Earlier work had validated the multiplex-based CDR3 amplicon strategy against 5'RACE-based methods for generating CDR3 amplicons. What the authors observed across the whole study: Although sort purity was high, roughly a fifth of thymic TRD sequences were Vdelta2 (with a few Vdelta3), in contrast to the peripheral blood Vdelta1+ controls. The use of highly purified populations and single-cell validation was advised by the authors, since misinterpretation of bulk repertoire data could be caused by unexpected Vdelta2 sequences. In contrast to oligoclonal peripheral blood repertoires, thymic TRG and TRD repertoires appeared to be highly polyclonal with Gaussian CDR3 length distributions. Because no clustering by age or sex was seen, donors were not stratified by age or sex in the analyses. Numerous TRG clonotypes were shared among donors (up to about 7x10^3), while TRD repertoires were essentially private (a maximum of about 120 shared).

RNA was isolated using the RNeasy mini kit, and reverse transcription was performed with Superscript III. CDR3 amplicons were produced by multiplex PCR using pooled V-gene forward primers and a constant-region reverse primer with Illumina adaptor overhangs. After gel purification, the amplicons were indexed with Nextera index primers over eight extra PCR cycles and then purified using AMPure XP beads. Sequencing of libraries was performed on an Illumina MiSeq using paired-end 250 bp reads, dual indexing and an approximately 21% PhiX spike-in. Regarding the original processing steps: Reads were quality checked with FastQC, and TRG read pairs were merged with ea-utils fastq-join. IMGT/HighV-QUEST was used to annotate the sequences, only productive sequences with an unambiguous V-gene assignment were kept, and clonotypes were defined as sequences sharing an identical CDR3 sequence. VDJtools 1.1.1, tcR 2.2.3, Treemap and vegan Shannon diversity in R 3.4.4 were used for downstream analysis. The public reads were reprocessed by TCRdb using CATT, and rows of matching DNA were later combined. The V and J calls come from TCRdb's annotation, not from the publication. The sample includes tens of thousands of gamma-chain clones, with around 18% observed a single time. 1.8% of the sample rests with the top ten.

In this sample, this clone turned up a few times. Its cognate antigen has yet to be identified. It has no much larger one-base neighbor in the sample; base qualities were not kept. Thymic samples were depleted of alphabeta T cells, then CD3+ TCRVdelta1+ TCRVdelta2- thymocytes were FACS-sorted. A purity of roughly 97% to 99.6% was achieved for sorted Vdelta1+ thymocytes. Thymic specimens came from roughly 8 paediatric patients undergoing corrective cardiac surgery, aged from about 5 days to 16 months. Thymic tissue was dispersed, and mononuclear cells were isolated on a Histopaque-1077 density gradient. The staining antibodies were anti-TCRVdelta1 clone TS8.2, anti-TCRVdelta2 clone B6, anti-CD3 clone HIT3a and anti-TCRalphabeta clone IP26. Taken from the germline V gene, the CDR1 and CDR2 loops are VINAFY and YDVSNSKD. V and J are trimmed by 0 bases and 7 bases, and the gene matches miss 9 bases of the junction. From its cysteine to its phenylalanine, the CDR3 spans 14 amino acids. CDR3 DNA only is kept here, 42 bases in frame from base 1.

The chain is assembled from TRGV5 and TRGJ1 or TRGJ2. Specimen: Vdelta1+ gamma-delta thymocytes from the thymus. This specimen's cell subset or site label, interpreted: FACS-sorted CD3+ TCRalphabeta- TCRVdelta1+ TCRVdelta2- thymocytes. This clonotype was obtained from a boy in the first two years of life who had congenital heart surgery. Read as DNA, the sequence is TGTGCCACCTGGGACAGGCCTTTTTTGTATAAGAAACTCTTT. Its coded protein is CATWDRPFLYKKLF.